This T cell receptor beta chain was found in a study of cytomegalovirus exposure and HLA in healthy donors. Overall study: In an earlier analysis, approximately 120 million unique TCR beta sequences were found from 200 million or so T cells. Study-wide findings and caveats: A later analysis showed TCR association rates differing by HLA locus, peaking at DRB1 and lowest at HLA-C. Most subjects' HLA-A and HLA-B alleles were reportedly predicted from TCR beta sequences.

Vbeta (60) and Jbeta (13) primers were used in the PCR. Only in-frame clones appear in the TCRdb table, and some are missing; sequencing was by immunoSEQ multiplex PCR. The table has 120,000 to 150,000 clones, approximately 77% seen once. Germline CDR1 SGHNT, CDR2 YYREEE (reference sequence). Trimming cost V 4 bases and J 4 bases, with 8 bases left between them. The CDR3 covers 12 residues. In regard to this clone: What it binds is unknown. A far larger clone lies a single base away; this is likely a read error.

The chain recombines TRBV5-4 with TRBJ1-2; perhaps TRBD1 as D (6 bases). Input material: PBMCs. This TCR came from a woman aged 45-59 years in good health and CMV-seronegative. The CDR3 DNA sequence: TGTGCCAGCAGCACGGACAGCTATGGCTACACCTTC. Translated: CASSTDSYGYTF.